This paragraph covers one TCR beta chain sequence. Its antigen is unidentified. Indicated time point: pre-treatment sample, taken before nivolumab and TIL therapy. This sample was included in a study of TIL therapy for anti-PD-1-resistant metastatic lung cancer. Across the whole study: By whole-exome sequencing, median non-synonymous tumor mutation burden was less than 1.8 mutations per megabase.

CDR1 is SQVTM, CDR2 ANQGSEA, per germline. The CDR3 runs to 15 residues. The junction had 9 bases not matched to a gene; V was cut back by 7 bases and J by 0 bases. This was the immunoSEQ v3 assay. The table came from immunoSEQ multiplex PCR; TCRdb's copy has only in-frame clones and leaves some out. The sample carries tens of thousands of clones, around 76% recorded once. Study results and caveats: The baseline peripheral repertoire was partially replaced by infused TIL clonotypes that later decayed.

The clonotype originates from a person between 25 and 79 years old with non-small cell lung cancer. V is TRBV29-1 and J is TRBJ1-3, with 7 nucleotides matching TRBD1. Sequenced material: blood, taken at baseline. CDR3 nucleotide sequence: TGCAGCGCCGAGACAGGGCCCCTCTCTGGAAACACCATATATTTT. This sequence encodes CSAETGPLSGNTIYF.